Below are 18 T cell receptor beta chains sequenced from a single sample in a study of post-analysis software for immune sequencing data. Incorporated into the TCR beta cDNA libraries were unique molecular identifiers, which served to reduce PCR and sequencing biases. Via MiXCR, TCRdb re-called the PCR reads, giving one row per CDR3 protein. The sample yields hundreds of thousands of distinct CDR3 sequences, about 27% seen once. Study-level results: Higher frequency in patients than in controls was seen for several TRBV segments, with TRBV5-6, TRBV5-1 and TRBV20-1 among them.

No antigen has been identified for these receptors. The specimen sequenced was blood. The source is a girl aged 10 to 17 with multiple sclerosis.

This clonotype was detected a few times. This chain uses TRBV20-1 with TRBJ2-1; a possible D gene is TRBD2 (5 bases). CDR3 length equals 11 residues. Germline assignment: CDR1 DFQATT and CDR2 SNEGSKA (reference sequence). V gave up 3 bases and J gave up 10 bases, with 10 bases separating them. The CDR3 spells CSARDFEEQFF. The CDR3 nucleotides read TGCAGTGCTAGGGACTTCGAAGAGCAGTTCTTC.

The chain joins TRBV25-1 to TRBJ2-4; possible D gene TRBD1, 6 bases. This CDR3 has 15 amino acids. Germline V gene lookup returns CDR1 MGHDK and CDR2 SYGVNS. V lost 1 base and J lost 7, with 14 bases in between. The chain's CDR3 is CASSELRGYGNIQYF. The CDR3 DNA is TGTGCCAGCAGTGAATTAAGGGGGTACGGGAACATTCAGTACTTC.

Note on this clonotype: With a much larger clone just one base away, this may be a read error. The chain has TRBV29-1 and TRBJ2-1; D call uncertain. Trimming took off 7 bases at V and 8 bases at J, with 18 bases between the two ends. CDR1 and CDR2 from the germline V gene are SQVTM and ANQGSEA. The CDR3 has 13 amino acids. Here the CDR3 reads CSAESDGPHEQFF. The CDR3 DNA reads as TGCAGCGCGGAATCTGACGGGCCCCATGAGCAGTTCTTC.

V usage is TRBV20-1 and J usage is TRBJ2-1; 7 bases agree with TRBD1. This CDR3 region has 13 residues. After removal of 6 bases from V and 3 bases from J, the junction contained 5 bases not matched to a gene. Germline-derived CDR1 and CDR2 are DFQATT and SNEGSKA (reference sequence). The CDR3 sequence is CSALGQDYNEQFF. CDR3 in DNA: TGCAGTGCCCTAGGACAGGACTACAATGAGCAGTTCTTC.

Of note for this clonotype: It may be a read error: a sequence one base away is much more abundant. The chain joins TRBV11-2 to TRBJ2-5; 8 bases map to TRBD1. Germline V lookup: CDR1 SGHAT, CDR2 FQNNGV. Trimming at V came to 3 bases and at J to 3 bases, leaving 0 bases not matched to a gene. This CDR3 contains 13 residues. DNA of the CDR3: TGTGCCAGCAGCTTGGGACAGGAAGAGACCCAGTACTTC. Its translation is CASSLGQEETQYF.

The J gene is TRBJ1-6, the V gene TRBV27; D is unclear. CDR1 is MNHEY, CDR2 SMNVEV, per germline (reference sequence). CDR3 length equals 14 residues. V was clipped by 6 bases and J by 9 bases, with 15 bases between them. CDR3 loop: CASRTSGLGSPLHF. The CDR3 DNA reads as TGTGCCAGCAGGACCAGTGGTCTAGGTTCACCCCTCCACTTT.

V gene TRBV12-3 or TRBV12-4 combines with J gene TRBJ2-7; no definite D call. The DNA end is a closer match to TRBJ2-5, so the J assignment may be wrong. This CDR3 contains 11 residues. The CDR3 DNA is TGTGCCAGCAGGTTAACTGAGACCCAGTACTTC. Translating gives CASRLTETQYF.

This clonotype was counted ten times or more. This chain joins TRBV7-9 and TRBJ2-5; D is unresolved. Trimming removed 1 base from V and 4 bases from J, with 13 bases in between. Germline CDR1 and CDR2: SEHNR and FQNEAQ (reference sequence). The CDR3 is made up of 15 amino acids. The CDR3 is CASSLGRLRGETQYF. As DNA, the CDR3 is TGTGCCAGCAGCTTAGGTCGTCTGAGAGGAGAGACCCAGTACTTC.

The chain recombines TRBV5-1 with TRBJ1-1; the match to TRBD1 covers 7 bases. Germline values: CDR1 SGHRS, CDR2 YFSETQ. V shed 7 bases and J 4 bases; nucleotides not matched to a gene: 10. CDR3 size: 14 residues. CDR3 sequence (DNA): TGCGCCAGCGAACAAAACAGGGGTGGCACTGAAGCTTTCTTT. Translated: CASEQNRGGTEAFF. The full variable domain, completed using reference TRBV5-1 and TRBJ1-1, is KAGVTQTPRYLIKTRGQQVTLSCSPISGHRSVSWYQQTPGQGLQFLFEYFSETQRNKGNFPGRFSGRQFSNSRSEMNVSTLELGDSALYLCASEQNRGGTEAFFGQGTRLTVV.

The V gene is TRBV29-1, the J gene TRBJ1-2, with 7 bases identical to TRBD1. The J segment lost 6 bases and the V segment lost 3 bases, leaving 10 bases of the junction unmatched. This CDR3 contains 14 residues. The germline V gene encodes CDR1 SQVTM and CDR2 ANQGSEA. The DNA of the CDR3 is TGCAGCGTTGACCCCATGGGGCAGGGGGATGGCTACACCTTC. Amino acid sequence: CSVDPMGQGDGYTF.

In regard to this clonotype: Since the CDR3 does not end with the conserved phenylalanine or tryptophan, this likely comes from a read error. The CDR3 region is CASSQDLGTAEQYV. The CDR3 DNA sequence: TGTGCCAGCAGCCAAGACCTCGGGACCGCGGAGCAGTACGTC. V usage is TRBV3-1 and J usage is TRBJ2-5; D assignment may be TRBD1 or TRBD2 (5 bases each). Germline loops: CDR1 LGHDT, CDR2 YNNKEL (reference sequence). The CDR3 is 14 residues long. The V end lost 0 bases, the J end lost 11 bases, and 16 bases lay between the germline ends.

The J gene is TRBJ1-5, the V gene TRBV3-1; D is unresolved. This CDR3 is built from 13 residues. The V gene lost 0 bases and the J gene lost 6 bases, with 6 bases spanning the gap. Germline V CDR1 and CDR2: LGHDT, YNNKEL (reference sequence). The CDR3 DNA sequence: TGTGCCAGCAGCCAAGATCTTTTTCAGCCCCAGCATTTT. It encodes CASSQDLFQPQHF.

This sequence joins TRBV7-2 and TRBJ1-5, with TRBD1 matching over 9 bases. V dropped 4 bases and J dropped 6; count of bases not matched to a gene: 4. The CDR3 sequence is 14 residues long. The germline V gene has CDR1 SGHTA and CDR2 FQGNSA. This chain's CDR3 is CASSYDRGAQPQHF. The CDR3 nucleotides read TGTGCCAGCAGCTACGACAGGGGGGCTCAGCCCCAGCATTTT.

This clonotype occurred a few times. V gene TRBV3-1 combines with J gene TRBJ2-4; D not resolved. Germline assignment: CDR1 LGHDT and CDR2 YNNKEL (reference sequence). There are 16 residues in the CDR3. Trimming removed 4 bases from V and 0 bases from J, with 13 bases in between. The CDR3 DNA is TGTGCCAGCAGCCCGGACCCGCACTTAGCCAAAAACATTCAGTACTTC. This sequence encodes CASSPDPHLAKNIQYF.

The chain links TRBV20-1 to TRBJ2-7; a weak D match, TRBD1 (5 bases). Germline loops: CDR1 DFQATT, CDR2 SNEGSKA (reference sequence). Between the trimmed V and J ends, which lost 3 bases and 3 bases, there was a span of 18 bases. The CDR3 runs to 15 residues. The DNA of the CDR3 is TGCAGTGCTAGTGGCCTTGGCGGAGACAGCTACGAGCAGTACTTC. Protein sequence: CSASGLGGDSYEQYF.

J is TRBJ1-1 and V is TRBV3-1; no definite D call. The CDR3 contains 15 residues. The V gene lost 0 bases and the J gene lost 5 bases, with 13 bases spanning the gap. Germline assignment: CDR1 LGHDT and CDR2 YNNKEL (reference sequence). CDR3 loop: CASSQDLRVGTEAFF. For the CDR3, the DNA is TGTGCCAGCAGCCAAGATTTGAGGGTTGGAACTGAAGCTTTCTTT. Full variable domain (rest looked up from reference TRBV3-1 and TRBJ1-1): DTAVSQTPKYLVTQMGNDKSIKCEQNLGHDTMYWYKQDSKKFLKIMFSYNNKELIINETVPNRFSPKSPDKAHLNLHINSLELGDSAVYFCASSQDLRVGTEAFFGQGTRLTVV.

The chain links TRBV3-1 to TRBJ2-5, with D perhaps TRBD2 (5 bases). CDR1 LGHDT and CDR2 YNNKEL come from the germline V gene (reference sequence). This CDR3 is 17 amino acids long. The V end was cut by 1 base, the J end by 2 bases, with 17 bases between. The CDR3 sequence: CASSQASQLGGQETQYF. CDR3 nucleotides: TGTGCCAGCAGCCAAGCCTCCCAACTTGGAGGTCAAGAGACCCAGTACTTC.

The gene calls are TRBV20-1 and TRBJ1-2; weak D call: TRBD1 (5 bases). There are 11 residues in the CDR3. CDR1 is DFQATT, CDR2 SNEGSKA, per germline (reference sequence). Between the trimmed V and J ends, which lost 6 bases and 8 bases, there was a span of 13 bases. DNA for the CDR3: TGCAGTGCCTTCGGGACGGCAGGCTACACCTTC. Its translation is CSAFGTAGYTF.